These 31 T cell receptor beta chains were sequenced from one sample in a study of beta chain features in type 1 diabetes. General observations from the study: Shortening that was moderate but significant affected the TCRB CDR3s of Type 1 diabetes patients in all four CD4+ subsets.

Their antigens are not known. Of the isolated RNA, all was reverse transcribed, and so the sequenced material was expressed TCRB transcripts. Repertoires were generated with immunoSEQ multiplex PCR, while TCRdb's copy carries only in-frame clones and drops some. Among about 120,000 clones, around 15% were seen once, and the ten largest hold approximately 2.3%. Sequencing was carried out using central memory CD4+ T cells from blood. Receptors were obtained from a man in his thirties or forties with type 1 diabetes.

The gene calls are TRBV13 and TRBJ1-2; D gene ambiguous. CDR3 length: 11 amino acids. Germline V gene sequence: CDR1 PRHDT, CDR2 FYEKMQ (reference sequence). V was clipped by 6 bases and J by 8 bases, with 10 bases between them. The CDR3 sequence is CASRLTGGYTF. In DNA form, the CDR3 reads TGTGCCAGCAGACTCACGGGAGGCTACACCTTC.

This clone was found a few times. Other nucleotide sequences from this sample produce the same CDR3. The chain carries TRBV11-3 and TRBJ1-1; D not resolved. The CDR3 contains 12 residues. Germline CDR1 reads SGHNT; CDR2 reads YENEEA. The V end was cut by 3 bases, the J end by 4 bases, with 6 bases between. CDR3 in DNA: TGTGCCAGCAGCTTTAGCAGCACTGAAGCTTTCTTT. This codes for CASSFSSTEAFF.

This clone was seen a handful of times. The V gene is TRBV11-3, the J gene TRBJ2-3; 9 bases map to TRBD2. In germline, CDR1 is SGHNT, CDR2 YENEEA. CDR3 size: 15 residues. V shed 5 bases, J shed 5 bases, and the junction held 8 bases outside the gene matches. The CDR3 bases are TGTGCCAGCAGCCCCTATAGCGGGGGAAGAGATACGCAGTATTTT. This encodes CASSPYSGGRDTQYF.

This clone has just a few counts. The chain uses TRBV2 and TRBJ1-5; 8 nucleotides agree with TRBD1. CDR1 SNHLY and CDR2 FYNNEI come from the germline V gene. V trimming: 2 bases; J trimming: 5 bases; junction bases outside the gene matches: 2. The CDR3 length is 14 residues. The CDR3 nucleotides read TGTGCCAGCAGTGAACTGACAGGGGATCAGCCCCAGCATTTT. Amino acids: CASSELTGDQPQHF.

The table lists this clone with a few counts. The CDR3 sequence: CSVGLAGDSTDTQYF. The CDR3 DNA follows: TGCAGCGTGGGACTAGCGGGGGATAGCACAGATACGCAGTATTTT. This chain connects TRBV29-1 to TRBJ2-3, with TRBD2 identical over 14 bases. The J segment lost 0 bases and the V segment lost 6 bases, leaving 2 bases of the junction unmatched. Per germline, CDR1 SQVTM and CDR2 ANQGSEA. The CDR3 extends over 15 amino acids.

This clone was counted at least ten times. CDR3 loop: CASDLGLAATGELFF. The CDR3, as DNA: TGTGCCAGCGACCTGGGACTAGCGGCCACCGGGGAGCTGTTTTTT. The V and J genes are TRBV7-9 and TRBJ2-2; 11 nucleotides align to TRBD2. After removal of 8 bases from V and 4 bases from J, the junction contained 6 bases not matched to a gene. Germline-derived CDR1 and CDR2 are SEHNR and FQNEAQ (reference sequence). This CDR3 region has 15 residues.

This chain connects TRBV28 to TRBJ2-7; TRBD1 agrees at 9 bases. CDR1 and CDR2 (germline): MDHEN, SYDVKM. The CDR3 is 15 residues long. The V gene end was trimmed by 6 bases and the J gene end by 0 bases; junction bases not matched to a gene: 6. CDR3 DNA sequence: TGTGCCAGCAGACAACAGGGGGCAGGCTCCTACGAGCAGTACTTC. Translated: CASRQQGAGSYEQYF.

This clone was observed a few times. Here the CDR3 DNA reads TGCAGCGTTGGACTAGCGGGGACTGTGGGTACGCAGTATTTT. As protein: CSVGLAGTVGTQYF. This chain uses TRBV29-1 with TRBJ2-3; TRBD2 matches 11 bases. In germline, CDR1 is SQVTM, CDR2 ANQGSEA. Germline trimming cut 4 bases from V and 8 bases from J; bases unmatched to any gene: 8. This CDR3 is 14 amino acids long.

The CDR3 DNA sequence: TGTGCCAGCAGTCGGGACCCCCTGCAGACCCAGTACTTC. Protein: CASSRDPLQTQYF. The J gene is TRBJ2-5, the V gene TRBV27, with D possibly called TRBD1 or TRBD2 (5 bases each). The germline V and J ends were trimmed by 5 bases and 6 bases, with 13 bases remaining between them. Germline V gene data show CDR1 as MNHEY and CDR2 as SMNVEV (reference sequence). This CDR3 contains 13 residues.

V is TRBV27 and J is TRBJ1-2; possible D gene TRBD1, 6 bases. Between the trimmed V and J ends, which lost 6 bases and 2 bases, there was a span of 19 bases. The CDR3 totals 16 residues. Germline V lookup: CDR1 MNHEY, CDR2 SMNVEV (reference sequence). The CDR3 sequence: CASSKQGTGVNYGYTF. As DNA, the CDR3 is TGTGCCAGCAGCAAACAGGGAACCGGGGTCAACTATGGCTACACCTTC.

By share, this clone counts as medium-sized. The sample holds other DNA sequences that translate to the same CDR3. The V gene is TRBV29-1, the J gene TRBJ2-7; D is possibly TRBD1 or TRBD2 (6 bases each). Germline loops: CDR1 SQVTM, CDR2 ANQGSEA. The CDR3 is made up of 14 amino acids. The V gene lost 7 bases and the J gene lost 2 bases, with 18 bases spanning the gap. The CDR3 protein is CSAATRGGTYEQYF. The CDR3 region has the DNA TGCAGCGCCGCAACTCGAGGGGGGACCTACGAGCAGTACTTC.

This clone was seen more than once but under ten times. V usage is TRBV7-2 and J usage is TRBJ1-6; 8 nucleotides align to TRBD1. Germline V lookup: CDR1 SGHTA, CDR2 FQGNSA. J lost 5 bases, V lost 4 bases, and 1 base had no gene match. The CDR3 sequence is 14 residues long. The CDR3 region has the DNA TGTGCCAGCAGCTCACAGGGGGATAATTCACCCCTCCACTTT. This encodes CASSSQGDNSPLHF.

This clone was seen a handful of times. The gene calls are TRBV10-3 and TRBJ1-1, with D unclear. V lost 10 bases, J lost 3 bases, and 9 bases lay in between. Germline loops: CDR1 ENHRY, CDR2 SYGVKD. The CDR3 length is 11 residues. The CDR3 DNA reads TGTGCCACCGCGGGTGACACTGAAGCTTTCTTT. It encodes CATAGDTEAFF.

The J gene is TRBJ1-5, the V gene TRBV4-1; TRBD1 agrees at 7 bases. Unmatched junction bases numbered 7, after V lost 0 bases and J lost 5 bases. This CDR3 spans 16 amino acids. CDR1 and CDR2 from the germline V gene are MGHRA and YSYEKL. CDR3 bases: TGCGCCAGCAGCCAAGATCCCCGGGACAGCTATCAGCCCCAGCATTTT. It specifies CASSQDPRDSYQPQHF.

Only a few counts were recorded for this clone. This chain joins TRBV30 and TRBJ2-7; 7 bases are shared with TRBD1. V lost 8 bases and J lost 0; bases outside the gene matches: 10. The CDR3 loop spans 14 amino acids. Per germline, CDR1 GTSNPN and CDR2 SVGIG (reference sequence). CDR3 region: CALTLGTVSYEQYF. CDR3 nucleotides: TGTGCCCTAACATTGGGGACAGTCTCCTACGAGCAGTACTTC.

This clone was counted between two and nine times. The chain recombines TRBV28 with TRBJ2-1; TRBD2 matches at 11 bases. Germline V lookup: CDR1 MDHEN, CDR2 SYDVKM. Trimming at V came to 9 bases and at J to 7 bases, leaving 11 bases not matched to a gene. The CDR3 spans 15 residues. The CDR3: CASEGSGGARNEQFF. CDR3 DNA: TGTGCCAGTGAAGGTAGCGGGGGGGCCAGGAATGAGCAGTTCTTC.

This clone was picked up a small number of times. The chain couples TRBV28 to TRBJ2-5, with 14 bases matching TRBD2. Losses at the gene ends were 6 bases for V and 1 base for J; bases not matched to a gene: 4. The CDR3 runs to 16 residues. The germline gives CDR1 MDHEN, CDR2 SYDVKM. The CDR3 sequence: CASRTGTSGSQETQYF. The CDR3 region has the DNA TGTGCCAGCAGGACTGGGACTAGCGGGAGCCAAGAGACCCAGTACTTC.

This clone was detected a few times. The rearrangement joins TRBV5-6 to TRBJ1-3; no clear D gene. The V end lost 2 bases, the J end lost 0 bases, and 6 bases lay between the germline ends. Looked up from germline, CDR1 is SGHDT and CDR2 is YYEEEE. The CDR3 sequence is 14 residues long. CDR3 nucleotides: TGTGCCAGCAGCTTCTTTTCCTCTGGAAACACCATATATTTT. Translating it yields CASSFFSSGNTIYF. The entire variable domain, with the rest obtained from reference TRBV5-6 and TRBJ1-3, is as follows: DAGVTQSPTHLIKTRGQQVTLRCSPKSGHDTVSWYQQALGQGPQFIFQYYEEEERQRGNFPDRFSGHQFPNYSSELNVNALLLGDSALYLCASSFFSSGNTIYFGEGSWLTVV.

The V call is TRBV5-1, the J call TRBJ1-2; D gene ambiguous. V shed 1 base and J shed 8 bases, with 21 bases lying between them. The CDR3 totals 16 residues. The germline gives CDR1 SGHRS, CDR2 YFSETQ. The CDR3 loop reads CASSLSPVPTESGYTF. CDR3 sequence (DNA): TGCGCCAGCAGCTTGTCCCCCGTTCCTACAGAGAGCGGCTACACCTTC.

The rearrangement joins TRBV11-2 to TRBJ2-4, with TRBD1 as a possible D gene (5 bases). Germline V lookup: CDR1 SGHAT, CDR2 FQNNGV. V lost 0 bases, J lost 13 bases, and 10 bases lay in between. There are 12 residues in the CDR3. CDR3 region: CASSLDPTAQYF. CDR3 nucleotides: TGTGCCAGCAGCTTAGATCCGACAGCCCAGTACTTC. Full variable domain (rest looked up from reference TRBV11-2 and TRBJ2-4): EAGVAQSPRYKIIEKRQSVAFWCNPISGHATLYWYQQILGQGPKLLIQFQNNGVVDDSQLPKDRFSAERLKGVDSTLKIQPAKLEDSAVYLCASSLDPTAQYFGAGTRLSVL.

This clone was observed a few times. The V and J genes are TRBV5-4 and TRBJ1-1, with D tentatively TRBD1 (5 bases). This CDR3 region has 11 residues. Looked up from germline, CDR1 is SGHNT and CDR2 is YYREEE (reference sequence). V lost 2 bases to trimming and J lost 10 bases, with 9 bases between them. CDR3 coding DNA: TGTGCCAGCAGCTTATATGGGGGAGCTTTCTTT. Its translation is CASSLYGGAFF.

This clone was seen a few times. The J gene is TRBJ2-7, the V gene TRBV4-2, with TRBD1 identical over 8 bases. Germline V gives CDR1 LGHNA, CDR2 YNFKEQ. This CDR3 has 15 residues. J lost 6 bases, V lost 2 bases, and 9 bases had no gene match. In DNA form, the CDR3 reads TGTGCCAGCAGCCAAAGCCCGGGACAGGATGGCGAGCAGTACTTC. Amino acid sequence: CASSQSPGQDGEQYF.

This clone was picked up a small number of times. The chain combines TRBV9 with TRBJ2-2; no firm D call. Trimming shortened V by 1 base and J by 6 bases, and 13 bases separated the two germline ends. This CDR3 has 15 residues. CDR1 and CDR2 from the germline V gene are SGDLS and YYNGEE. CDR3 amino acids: CASSVHPSRPGELFF. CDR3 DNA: TGTGCCAGCAGCGTACACCCCTCCAGGCCCGGGGAGCTGTTTTTT. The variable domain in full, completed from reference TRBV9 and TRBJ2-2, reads DSGVTQTPKHLITATGQRVTLRCSPRSGDLSVYWYQQSLDQGLQFLIQYYNGEERAKGNILERFSAQQFPDLHSELNLSSLELGDSALYFCASSVHPSRPGELFFGEGSRLTVL.

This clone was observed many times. The CDR3 bases are TGTGCCAGCAGCTCCGGACAGATATTAGCCAAAAACATTCAGTACTTC. This translates into CASSSGQILAKNIQYF. The chain links TRBV7-2 to TRBJ2-4; TRBD1 might be the D (6 bases). The CDR3 consists of 16 residues. V was trimmed by 4 bases and J by 0 bases, leaving 13 bases between them. Germline V gene sequence: CDR1 SGHTA, CDR2 FQGNSA. Filled out from reference TRBV7-2 and TRBJ2-4, the complete variable domain reads GAGVSQSPSNKVTEKGKDVELRCDPISGHTALYWYRQSLGQGLEFLIYFQGNSAPDKSGLPSDRFSAERTGGSVSTLTIQRTQQEDSAVYLCASSSGQILAKNIQYFGAGTRLSVL.

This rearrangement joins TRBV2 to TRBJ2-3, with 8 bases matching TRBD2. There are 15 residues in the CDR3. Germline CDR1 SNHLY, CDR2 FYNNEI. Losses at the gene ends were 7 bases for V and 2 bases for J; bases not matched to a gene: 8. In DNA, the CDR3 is TGTGCCAGCACCACCACTAGCGGCGCCACAGATACGCAGTATTTT. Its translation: CASTTTSGATDTQYF.

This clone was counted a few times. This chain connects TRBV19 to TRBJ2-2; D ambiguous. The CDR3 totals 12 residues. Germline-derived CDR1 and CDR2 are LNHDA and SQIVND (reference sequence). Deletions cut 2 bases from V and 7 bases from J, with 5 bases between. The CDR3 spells CASSIHLGELFF. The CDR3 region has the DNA TGTGCCAGTAGTATACATCTCGGGGAGCTGTTTTTT.

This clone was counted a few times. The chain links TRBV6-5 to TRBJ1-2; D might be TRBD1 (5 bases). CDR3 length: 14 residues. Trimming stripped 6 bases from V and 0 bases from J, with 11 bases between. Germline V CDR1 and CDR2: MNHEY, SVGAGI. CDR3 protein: CASRKGRTNYGYTF. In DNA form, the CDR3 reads TGTGCCAGCAGGAAGGGGCGAACTAACTATGGCTACACCTTC.

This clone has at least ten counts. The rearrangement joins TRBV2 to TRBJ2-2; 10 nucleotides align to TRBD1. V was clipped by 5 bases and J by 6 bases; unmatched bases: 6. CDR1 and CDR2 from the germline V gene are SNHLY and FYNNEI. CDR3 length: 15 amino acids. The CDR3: CASSLTGGMAGELFF. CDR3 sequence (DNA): TGTGCCAGCAGTCTGACAGGGGGCATGGCCGGGGAGCTGTTTTTT.

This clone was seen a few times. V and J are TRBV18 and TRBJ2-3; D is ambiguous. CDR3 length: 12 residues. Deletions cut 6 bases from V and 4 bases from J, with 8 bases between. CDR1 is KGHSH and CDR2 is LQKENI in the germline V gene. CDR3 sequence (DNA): TGTGCCAGCTCCCGACTTCCAGATACGCAGTATTTT. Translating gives CASSRLPDTQYF.

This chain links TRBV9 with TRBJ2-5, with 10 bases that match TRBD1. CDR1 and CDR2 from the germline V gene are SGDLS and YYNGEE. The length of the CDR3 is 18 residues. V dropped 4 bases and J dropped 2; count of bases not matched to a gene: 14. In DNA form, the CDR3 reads TGTGCCAGCAGCACCGGACAGGGGGGGCCTATAAGGCAAGAGACCCAGTACTTC. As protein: CASSTGQGGPIRQETQYF.

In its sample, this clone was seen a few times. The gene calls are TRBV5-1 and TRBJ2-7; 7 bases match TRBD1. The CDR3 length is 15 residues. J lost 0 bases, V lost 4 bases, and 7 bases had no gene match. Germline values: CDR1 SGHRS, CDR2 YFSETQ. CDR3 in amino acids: CASSTGTALSYEQYF. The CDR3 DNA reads TGCGCCAGCAGCACCGGGACAGCCCTCTCCTACGAGCAGTACTTC. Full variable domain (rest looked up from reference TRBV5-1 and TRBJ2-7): KAGVTQTPRYLIKTRGQQVTLSCSPISGHRSVSWYQQTPGQGLQFLFEYFSETQRNKGNFPGRFSGRQFSNSRSEMNVSTLELGDSALYLCASSTGTALSYEQYFGPGTRLTVT.